A selection of T cell receptor beta chains follows, all from one sample in a study of human T cells and chemical hapten exposure. Using its own MiXCR run on the RACE reads, TCRdb lists one record per CDR3 protein. The table includes about 110,000 distinct CDR3 sequences, approximately 8.8% detected once. Sequenced here: whole blood, sampled in connection with sensitization to the hapten diphenylcyclopropenone (DPC). These receptors originate from a woman in her 40s with alopecia areata. Some clones in this sample may be carry-over from other donors' samples. The CDR3 runs from the conserved cysteine through the conserved F or W. D genes are given only for firm matches. Not every row has a clone size; where given, it reads once, few, many or a size class.

D gene	V gene	J gene	clone size	CDR3 DNA	CDR3 protein
TRBD1	TRBV20-1	TRBJ2-7	many	TGCAGTGCGGGGGACAGGCAATCCTACGAGCAGTACTTC	CSAGDRQSYEQYF
.	TRBV7-9	TRBJ2-7	few	TGTGCCGGAGAGCAGGGAAACTACGAGCAGTACTTC	CAGEQGNYEQYF
TRBD1	TRBV20-1	TRBJ2-7	few	TGCAGTGCTTTACCGGGACAGGGGTACGAGCAGTACTTC	CSALPGQGYEQYF
.	TRBV6-5	TRBJ1-1	few	TGTGCCGCTTATCCGGGACAATTGAACACTGAAGCTTTCTTT	CAAYPGQLNTEAFF
TRBD1	TRBV5-8	TRBJ1-2	few	TGTGCCAGCAGCGATTGGGCCCACGGGACAGGGAGCTATGGCTACACCTTC	CASSDWAHGTGSYGYTF
.	TRBV11-2	TRBJ2-5	few	TGTGCCAGCAGCTTAGGTGGCTCTCCGTCGGGGAGAGGGTATGCCGGTAGGACCCAGTACTTC	CASSLGGSPSGRGYAGRTQYF
TRBD2	TRBV18	TRBJ2-1	few	TGTGCCAGCTCACCACCGGAGGGACTAGCGGGTTTTTTC	CASSPPEGLAGFF
.	TRBV5-1	TRBJ1-2	many	TGCGCCAGCAGCCCTGAAGGGGGATTTGGTTATGGCTACACCTTC	CASSPEGGFGYGYTF
.	TRBV9	TRBJ1-6	many	TGTGCCAGCAGCGTAGAACCCGGGACACCCCTCCACTTT	CASSVEPGTPLHF
TRBD2	TRBV11-2	TRBJ2-7	few	TGTGCCAGCAGCTTAGAAGCCGGACTAGCGGGATCTGGGCAGTACTTC	CASSLEAGLAGSGQYF
TRBD1	TRBV7-9	TRBJ1-6	few	TGTGCCAGCAGCTTAGAAGGGGGACAGACCCTCCACTTT	CASSLEGGQTLHF
.	TRBV12-3/TRBV12-4	TRBJ2-1	many	TGTGCCAGCAGTTTAGGGACCACATACACGGAGCAGTTCTTC	CASSLGTTYTEQFF
TRBD2	TRBV4-2	TRBJ2-3	.	TGTGCCAGCAGCCAAGATGTGGCGACGGGGGGGCTCGATACGCAGTATTTT	CASSQDVATGGLDTQYF
.	TRBV18	TRBJ2-2	.	TGTGCCAGCTCACCATTCCCCAATCGGTACGCGAACACCGGGGAGCTGTTTTTT	CASSPFPNRYANTGELFF
TRBD1	TRBV7-9	TRBJ2-5	.	TGTGTCAGCAGCAAATTCGGGGACAGCCAAGAGACCCAGTACTTC	CVSSKFGDSQETQYF
.	TRBV29-1	TRBJ2-5	.	TGCAGCGTTGGGAGGCCGGATGAGACCCAGTACTTC	CSVGRPDETQYF
TRBD2	TRBV7-2	TRBJ2-3	.	TGTGCCAGCAGCTTACTAATCGGCGGGGGGAGCACAGATACGCAGTATTTT	CASSLLIGGGSTDTQYF
.	TRBV20-1	TRBJ2-5	few	TGCAGTGCTAGCTGGGAAGAGACCCAGTACTTC	CSASWEETQYF
TRBD1	TRBV2	TRBJ2-6	.	TGTGCCAGCAGGGTGGACAGGGGACTATACTCTGGGGCCAACGTCCTGACTTTC	CASRVDRGLYSGANVLTF
.	TRBV6-5	TRBJ2-7	.	TGTGCCAGCAGTTACTCCGCCGTGGGGGGAGCTGAGCAGTACTTC	CASSYSAVGGAEQYF
.	TRBV24-1	TRBJ2-2	many	TGTGCCACCAGTGCCCGGGGACTTCTCGGGGAGCTGTTTTTT	CATSARGLLGELFF
.	TRBV7-9	TRBJ2-3	few	TGTGCCAGCAGCTTAGCAGCCCAGGGGTGGCTGCATTTT	CASSLAAQGWLHF
.	TRBV20-1	TRBJ2-7	few	TGCAGTGTTACCGGACGGAGCTCCTACGAGCAGTACTTC	CSVTGRSSYEQYF
.	TRBV29-1	TRBJ2-5	few	TGCAGCGTTGAAGATCCCCGCTACCAAGAGACCCAGTACTTC	CSVEDPRYQETQYF
TRBD1	TRBV2	TRBJ1-3	.	TGTGCCAGCAGCACGACAGGGGGACTCTCTGGAAACACCATATATTTT	CASSTTGGLSGNTIYF
TRBD2	TRBV7-8	TRBJ2-5	few	TGTGCCAGCAGCTTTCTTGGCGGGAGGGAGACCCAGTACTTC	CASSFLGGRETQYF
.	TRBV29-1	TRBJ2-3	.	TGCAGCGTTGGATCGGACAAAGATACGCAGTATTTT	CSVGSDKDTQYF
.	TRBV23-1	TRBJ2-2	.	TGCGCCAGCAGTCAATGGTATCAGGGTGACACCGGGGAGCTGTTTTTT	CASSQWYQGDTGELFF
TRBD2	TRBV11-2	TRBJ2-7	many	TGTGCCAGCAGCGTTAGCGGGGGGGCCTCCTACGAGCAGTACTTC	CASSVSGGASYEQYF
TRBD2	TRBV4-1	TRBJ2-1	few	TGCGCCAGCAGCCAAGTAACTAGCGGGGGGGCCAACTACAATGAGCAGTTCTTC	CASSQVTSGGANYNEQFF
.	TRBV10-3	TRBJ2-1	.	TGTGCCATCAGTGAGTCGATCACTACCTACAATGAGCAGTTCTTC	CAISESITTYNEQFF
TRBD1	TRBV5-1	TRBJ1-1	few	TGCGCCAGCAGCTCACCTCCGGGACAGAGTAACACTGAAGCTTTCTTT	CASSSPPGQSNTEAFF
.	TRBV20-1	TRBJ2-1	few	TGCAGTGCTAGGCCGGGTTACAATGAGCAGTTCTTC	CSARPGYNEQFF
TRBD1	TRBV19	TRBJ1-5	.	TGTGCCAGTAGTATAGGGACAGGGTACAATCAGCCCCAGCATTTT	CASSIGTGYNQPQHF
.	TRBV5-1	TRBJ1-1	many	TGCGCCAGCAGCTTGGGACAGGCCATGTCGAACACTGAAGCTTTCTTT	CASSLGQAMSNTEAFF
.	TRBV28	TRBJ1-2	.	TGTGCCAGCAGTTGGCAGGTTGGCTACACCTTC	CASSWQVGYTF
.	TRBV2	TRBJ2-3	.	TGTGCCAGCAGTGGAATAAGAAGCGCGGGGGCTGGCACAGATACGCAGTATTTT	CASSGIRSAGAGTDTQYF
.	TRBV10-1	TRBJ2-2	many	TGCGCCAGCAGTGGGGGGGACAGAAACACCGGGGAGCTGTTTTTT	CASSGGDRNTGELFF
TRBD1	TRBV28	TRBJ2-7	once	TGTGCCAGCAGTTCCCCGGAGAGGGGGCGCATCTACGAGCAGTACTTC	CASSSPERGRIYEQYF
TRBD2	TRBV7-2	TRBJ2-1	many	TGTGCCAGCAGCTTAAATCAGCCGGGGGGGCCTGGAAATGAGCAGTTCTTC	CASSLNQPGGPGNEQFF
TRBD2	TRBV7-2	TRBJ2-7	.	TGTGCCAGCAGCTCTCCGACTAGCGGGGGAAAGTCGGCCGAGCAGTACTTC	CASSSPTSGGKSAEQYF
.	TRBV7-2	TRBJ2-2	many	TGTGCCAGCAGCTTCACCACTTACACCGGGGAGCTGTTTTTT	CASSFTTYTGELFF
TRBD1	TRBV6-1	TRBJ2-7	once	TGTGCCAGCAGTGAGCGAGGGGGCAAGGACGAGCAGTACTTC	CASSERGGKDEQYF
.	TRBV2	TRBJ1-1	few	TGTGCCAGCAGTGGTTTCGCAGGGCGGAACACTGAAGCTTTCTTT	CASSGFAGRNTEAFF
TRBD1	TRBV7-2	TRBJ1-4	many	TGTGCCAGCAGCCACCGCCGGGACAGGGTAATCGGTGAAAAACTGTTTTTT	CASSHRRDRVIGEKLFF
.	TRBV5-1	TRBJ2-5	.	TGCGCCAGCAGCTTGGTGGCGGGGGCCTCGGAGACCCAGTACTTC	CASSLVAGASETQYF
TRBD2	TRBV7-2	TRBJ2-5	many	TGTGCCAGCAGCTTAGGGCCTAGCGGGGGTCGCAAGACCCAGTACTTC	CASSLGPSGGRKTQYF
.	TRBV6-6	TRBJ2-1	many	TGTGCCAGCAGTTCCCCCGACAACTCCTACAATGAGCAGTTCTTC	CASSSPDNSYNEQFF
TRBD1	TRBV5-5	TRBJ2-3	.	TGTGCCAGCAGCTTGACAGGGGGCGCATTAGATACGCAGTATTTT	CASSLTGGALDTQYF
.	TRBV27	TRBJ1-2	many	TGTGCCAGCAGTTTATTCGGAGATAAAAGGCGTGGCTACACCTTC	CASSLFGDKRRGYTF
.	TRBV18	TRBJ2-3	many	TGTGCCAGCTCGCCCCAAAGCACAGATACGCAGTATTTT	CASSPQSTDTQYF
TRBD1	TRBV5-1	TRBJ2-1	many	TGCGCCAGCTCCACCATACACAGGGGCAATGAGCAGTTCTTC	CASSTIHRGNEQFF
.	TRBV7-9	TRBJ1-6	many	TGTGCCAGCAGCTTAAGCCCGGACTATAATTCACCCCTCCACTTT	CASSLSPDYNSPLHF
.	TRBV7-2	TRBJ1-2	few	TGTGCCAGCAGCTTATCGCCAGGGGACTATGGCTACACCTTC	CASSLSPGDYGYTF
TRBD1	TRBV5-1	TRBJ1-1	many	TGCGCCAGCAGCCTTCTGGGACAGGGAGAGACTGAAGCTTTCTTT	CASSLLGQGETEAFF
.	TRBV4-2	TRBJ2-3	.	TGTGCCAGCAGCCAAGCATTTTCCTCGCGGGGGCGCACAGATACGCAGTATTTT	CASSQAFSSRGRTDTQYF
TRBD2	TRBV11-2	TRBJ2-7	few	TGTGCCAGCAGCTTACCCAGCGGGGAGTACGAGCAGTACTTC	CASSLPSGEYEQYF
.	TRBV6-4	TRBJ2-3	few	TGTGCCAGCAGTGTCACCAGGCGGGATACGCAGTATTTT	CASSVTRRDTQYF
.	TRBV4-3	TRBJ1-2	.	TGCGCCAGCAGCCAAGATGCCGCCTGGACCAGGGGTGGCTACACCTTC	CASSQDAAWTRGGYTF
.	TRBV7-3	TRBJ1-1	many	TGTGCCAGCAGCTTAAGTGTGAACACTGAAGCTTTCTTT	CASSLSVNTEAFF